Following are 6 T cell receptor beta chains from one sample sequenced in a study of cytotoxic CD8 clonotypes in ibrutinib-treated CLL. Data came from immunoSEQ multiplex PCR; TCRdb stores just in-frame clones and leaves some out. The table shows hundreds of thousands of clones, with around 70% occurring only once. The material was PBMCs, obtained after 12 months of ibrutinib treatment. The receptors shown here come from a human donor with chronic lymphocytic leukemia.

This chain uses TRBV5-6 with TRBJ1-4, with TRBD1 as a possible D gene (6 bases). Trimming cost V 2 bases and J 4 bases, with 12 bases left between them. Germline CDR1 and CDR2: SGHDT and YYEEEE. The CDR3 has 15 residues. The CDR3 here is CASSFRTVYNEKLFF. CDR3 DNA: TGTGCCAGCAGCTTCAGGACAGTATATAATGAAAAACTGTTTTTT.

The CDR3 protein is CASSLWESSSYEQYF. DNA of the CDR3: TGTGCCAGCAGCTTATGGGAAAGCTCCTCCTACGAGCAGTACTTC. The chain uses TRBV7-8 and TRBJ2-7; D remains unclear. Trimming removed 2 bases from V and 0 bases from J, with 11 bases in between. The CDR3 is 15 amino acids. CDR1 SGHVS and CDR2 FQNEAQ come from the germline V gene.

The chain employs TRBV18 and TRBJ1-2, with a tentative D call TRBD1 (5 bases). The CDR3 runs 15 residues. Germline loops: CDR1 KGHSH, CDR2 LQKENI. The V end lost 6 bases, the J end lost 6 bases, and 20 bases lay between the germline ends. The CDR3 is CASSEEGTYVDGYTF. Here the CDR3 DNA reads TGTGCCAGCTCGGAGGAAGGGACTTATGTTGATGGCTACACCTTC.

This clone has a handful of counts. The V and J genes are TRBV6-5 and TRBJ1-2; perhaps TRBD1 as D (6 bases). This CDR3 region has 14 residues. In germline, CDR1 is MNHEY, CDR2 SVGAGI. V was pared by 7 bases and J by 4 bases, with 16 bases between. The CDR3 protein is CASTEGGKTYGYTF. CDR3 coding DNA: TGTGCCAGCACCGAGGGGGGGAAAACCTATGGCTACACCTTC.

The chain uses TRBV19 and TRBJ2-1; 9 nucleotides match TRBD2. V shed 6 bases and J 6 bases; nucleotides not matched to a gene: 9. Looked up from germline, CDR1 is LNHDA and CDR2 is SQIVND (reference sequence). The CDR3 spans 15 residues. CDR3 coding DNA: TGTGCCAGTAGCGTCCGGTTAGCGGGAGTCAATGAGCAGTTCTTC. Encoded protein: CASSVRLAGVNEQFF.

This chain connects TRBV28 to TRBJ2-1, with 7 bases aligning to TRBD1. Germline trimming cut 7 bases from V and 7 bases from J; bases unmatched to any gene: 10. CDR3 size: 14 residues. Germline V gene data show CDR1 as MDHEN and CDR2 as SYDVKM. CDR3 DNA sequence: TGTGCCAGCAAATGGAGTAAGGGGGCAAATGAGCAGTTCTTC. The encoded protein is CASKWSKGANEQFF.